This T cell receptor (beta chain) emerged from a study of Graves' ophthalmopathy and Graves' hyperthyroidism. General study findings and limits: Blood shared most expanded thyroid clonotypes above 0.001 frequency.

The CDR3 spans 20 residues. The ends lost 0 bases at V and 0 bases at J; junction bases unmatched: 13. Germline CDR1 WSHSY, CDR2 SAAADI. The study amplified TCR beta CDR3 regions using RNA transcripts. Second-round multiplex PCR followed a first-round RT-PCR using HTBI primers. In TCRdb, the multiplex PCR reads were re-called with MiXCR into one record per CDR3 protein. The data show around 670,000 distinct CDR3 sequences, roughly two fifths seen once. Fresh peripheral blood (roughly 9.7 ml) yielded the PBMCs. For this clonotype: What it recognizes is unknown.

This receptor was identified in an adult man with Graves' ophthalmopathy. The sample consisted of peripheral blood. The chain has TRBV10-2 and TRBJ2-3; 9 bases agree with TRBD2. In DNA, the CDR3 is TGCGCCAGCAGTGAGTCGTGGCTAGCGGGGAACTCACAAAGCACAGATACGCAGTATTTT. This gives the protein CASSESWLAGNSQSTDTQYF.